This T cell receptor (beta chain) was identified during a study of shared clonotypes between healthy human individuals. CD45RO negativity and positive selection for CCR7 defined naive CD8 cells, a population that excluded terminally differentiated effector memory CD45RA+ cells. This clone showed up just once. Sequencing used immunoSEQ multiplex PCR; TCRdb keeps in-frame clones, though not all of them. In the table there are around 2.1 million clones, roughly 91% of which are singletons. Sequenced input: naive CD8+ T cells from PBMCs. This TCR was recovered from a man between 18 and 35 years old in good health. Some clones in this sample may be carry-over from other donors' samples.

The CDR3 protein is CASSATGGLQNYGYTF. The CDR3 nucleotides are TGTGCCAGCAGCGCCACAGGGGGCTTGCAAAACTATGGCTACACCTTC. This chain links TRBV9 with TRBJ1-2; 9 bases align to TRBD1. The CDR3 loop spans 16 amino acids. CDR1 SGDLS and CDR2 YYNGEE come from the germline V gene. Trimming cost V 3 bases and J 2 bases; bases outside gene matches: 8.